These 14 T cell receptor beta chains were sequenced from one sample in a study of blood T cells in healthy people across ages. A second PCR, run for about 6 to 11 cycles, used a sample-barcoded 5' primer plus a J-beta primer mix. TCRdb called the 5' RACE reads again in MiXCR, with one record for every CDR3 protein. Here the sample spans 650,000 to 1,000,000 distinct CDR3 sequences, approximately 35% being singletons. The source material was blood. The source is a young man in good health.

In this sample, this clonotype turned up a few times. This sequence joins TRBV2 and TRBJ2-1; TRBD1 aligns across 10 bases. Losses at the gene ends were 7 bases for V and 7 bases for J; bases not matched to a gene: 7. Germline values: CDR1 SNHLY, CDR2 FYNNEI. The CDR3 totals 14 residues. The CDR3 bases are TGTGCCAGCAAGGAGACAGGGGGCTGGAATGAGCAGTTCTTC. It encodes CASKETGGWNEQFF.

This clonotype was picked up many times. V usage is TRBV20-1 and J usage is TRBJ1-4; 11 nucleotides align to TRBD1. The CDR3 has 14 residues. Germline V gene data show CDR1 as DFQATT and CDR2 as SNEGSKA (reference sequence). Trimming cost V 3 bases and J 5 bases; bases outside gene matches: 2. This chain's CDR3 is CSASGDRGNEKLFF. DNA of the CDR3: TGCAGTGCTAGCGGGGACAGGGGGAATGAAAAACTGTTTTTT.

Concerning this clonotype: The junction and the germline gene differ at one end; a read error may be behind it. The CDR3 coding sequence is TGCACCAGCAGCTTGGAGGTCAGCAAGCCCTATGGCTACACCTTC. The encoded protein is CTSSLEVSKPYGYTF. The rearrangement uses TRBV5-1 and TRBJ1-2; no definite D call. There are 15 residues in the CDR3. Germline CDR1 and CDR2: SGHRS and YFSETQ.

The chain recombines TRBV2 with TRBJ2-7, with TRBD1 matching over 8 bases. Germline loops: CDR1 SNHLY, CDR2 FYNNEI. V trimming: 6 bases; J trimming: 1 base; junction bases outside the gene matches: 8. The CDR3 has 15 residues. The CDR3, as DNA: TGTGCCAGCAGAACCGCAGGGGGCCCTTCCTACGAGCAGTACTTC. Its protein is CASRTAGGPSYEQYF.

The CDR3 coding sequence is TGCGCCAGCAGCTTTGGACAGACTAATGAAAAACTGTTTTTT. Its translation: CASSFGQTNEKLFF. The chain carries TRBV5-1 and TRBJ1-4; possible D gene TRBD1, 6 bases. V lost 2 bases and J lost 2, with 7 bases in between. Germline CDR1 SGHRS, CDR2 YFSETQ. The CDR3 covers 14 residues.

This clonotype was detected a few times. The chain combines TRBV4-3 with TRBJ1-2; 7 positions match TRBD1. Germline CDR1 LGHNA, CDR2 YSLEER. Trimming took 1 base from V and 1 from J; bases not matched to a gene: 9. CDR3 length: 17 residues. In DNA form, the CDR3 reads TGCGCCAGCAGCCAAGCGACAGGGCATCTAAATAACTATGGCTACACCTTC. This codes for CASSQATGHLNNYGYTF.

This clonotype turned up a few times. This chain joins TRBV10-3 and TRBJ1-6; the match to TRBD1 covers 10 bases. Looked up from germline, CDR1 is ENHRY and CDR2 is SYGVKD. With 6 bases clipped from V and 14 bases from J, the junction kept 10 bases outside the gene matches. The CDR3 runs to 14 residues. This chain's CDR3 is CAIRGTGELEALHF. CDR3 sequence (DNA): TGTGCCATCAGAGGGACAGGGGAATTGGAGGCCCTCCACTTT.

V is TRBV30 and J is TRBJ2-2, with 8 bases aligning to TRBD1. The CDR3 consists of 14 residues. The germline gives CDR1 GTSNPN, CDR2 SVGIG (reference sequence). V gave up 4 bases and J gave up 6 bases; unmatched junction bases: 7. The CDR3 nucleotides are TGTGCCTGGACTCTCGCGACAGGGGCCGGGGAGCTGTTTTTT. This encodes CAWTLATGAGELFF.

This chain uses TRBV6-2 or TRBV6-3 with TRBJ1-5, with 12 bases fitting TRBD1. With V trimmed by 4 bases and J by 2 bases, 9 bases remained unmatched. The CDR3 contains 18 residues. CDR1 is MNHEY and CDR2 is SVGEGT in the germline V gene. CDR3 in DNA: TGTGCCAGCAGTTTGTTCGGGACAGGGGGCGCGGGCAATCAGCCCCAGCATTTT. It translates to CASSLFGTGGAGNQPQHF.

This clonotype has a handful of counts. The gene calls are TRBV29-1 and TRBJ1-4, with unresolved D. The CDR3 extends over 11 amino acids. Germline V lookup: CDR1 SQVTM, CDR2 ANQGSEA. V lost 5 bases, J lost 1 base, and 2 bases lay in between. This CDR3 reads CSVQTNEKLFF. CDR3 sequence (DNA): TGCAGCGTTCAAACTAATGAAAAACTGTTTTTT.

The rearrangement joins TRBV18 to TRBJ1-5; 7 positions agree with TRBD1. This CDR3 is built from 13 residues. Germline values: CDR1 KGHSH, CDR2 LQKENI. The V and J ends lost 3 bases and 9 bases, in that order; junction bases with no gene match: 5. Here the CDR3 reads CASSPDRDPPQHF. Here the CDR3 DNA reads TGTGCCAGCTCACCTGACAGGGATCCGCCCCAGCATTTT.

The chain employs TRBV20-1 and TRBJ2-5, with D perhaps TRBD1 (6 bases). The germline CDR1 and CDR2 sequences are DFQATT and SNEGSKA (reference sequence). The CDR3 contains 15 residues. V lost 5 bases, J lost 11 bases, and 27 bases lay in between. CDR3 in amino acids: CSAGKTGTTYNEQYF. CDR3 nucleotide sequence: TGCAGTGCTGGGAAAACAGGGACAACCTACAATGAGCAGTACTTC.

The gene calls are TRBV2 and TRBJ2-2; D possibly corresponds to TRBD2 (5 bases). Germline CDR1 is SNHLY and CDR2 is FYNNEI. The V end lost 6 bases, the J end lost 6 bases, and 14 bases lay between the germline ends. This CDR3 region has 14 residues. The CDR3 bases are TGTGCCAGCAGGGGGAACAAGGGAGCCGGGGAGCTGTTTTTT. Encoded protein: CASRGNKGAGELFF.

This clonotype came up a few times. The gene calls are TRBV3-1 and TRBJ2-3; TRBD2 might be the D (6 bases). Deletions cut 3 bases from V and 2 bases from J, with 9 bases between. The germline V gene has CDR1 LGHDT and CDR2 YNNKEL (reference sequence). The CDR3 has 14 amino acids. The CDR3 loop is CASSQGLDTDTQYF. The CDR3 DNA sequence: TGTGCCAGCAGCCAGGGACTTGACACAGATACGCAGTATTTT.